The subject of this entry is one T cell receptor beta chain. This sample was taken from a study of OX40 agonist ivuxolimab in advanced cancers. Produced via immunoSEQ multiplex PCR; TCRdb's table is partial and in-frame only. The sample lists roughly 100,000 clones, approximately 87% occurring once. The CDR3 has 14 amino acids. From germline, CDR1 is SGHNT and CDR2 YENEEA. V lost 2 bases and J 5 bases, leaving 10 bases between the germline ends. The source material was CD4+ or CD8+ T cells sorted from blood, sampled in a trial of the OX40 agonist ivuxolimab. This chain connects TRBV11-3 to TRBJ2-1; no clear D gene. The sequence came from an adult with an advanced solid tumor such as melanoma, head and neck, liver or kidney cancer. The DNA for the CDR3 is TGTGCCAGCAGCTTAAACGGTTTGGACAATGAGCAGTTCTTC. Translating gives CASSLNGLDNEQFF.